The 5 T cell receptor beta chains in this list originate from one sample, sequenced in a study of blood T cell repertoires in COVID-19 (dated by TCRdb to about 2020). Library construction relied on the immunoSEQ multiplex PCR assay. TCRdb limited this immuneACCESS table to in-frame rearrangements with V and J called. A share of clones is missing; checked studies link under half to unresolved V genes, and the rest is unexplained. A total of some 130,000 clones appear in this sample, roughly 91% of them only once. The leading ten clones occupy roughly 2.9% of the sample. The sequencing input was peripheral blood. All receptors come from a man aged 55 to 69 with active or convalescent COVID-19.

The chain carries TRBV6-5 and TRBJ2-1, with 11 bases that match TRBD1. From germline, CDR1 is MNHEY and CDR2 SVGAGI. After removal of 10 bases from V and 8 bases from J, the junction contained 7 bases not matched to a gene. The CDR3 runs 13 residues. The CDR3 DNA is TGTGCCATCGGGACAGGGGGTGACGATGAGCAGTTCTTC. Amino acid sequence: CAIGTGGDDEQFF.

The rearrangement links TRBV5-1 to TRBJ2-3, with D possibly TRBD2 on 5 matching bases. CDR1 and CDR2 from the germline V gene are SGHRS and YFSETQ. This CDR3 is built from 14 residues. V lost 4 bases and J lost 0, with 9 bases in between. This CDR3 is CASSTRTSTDTQYF. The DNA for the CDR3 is TGCGCCAGCAGCACTCGGACTAGCACAGATACGCAGTATTTT.

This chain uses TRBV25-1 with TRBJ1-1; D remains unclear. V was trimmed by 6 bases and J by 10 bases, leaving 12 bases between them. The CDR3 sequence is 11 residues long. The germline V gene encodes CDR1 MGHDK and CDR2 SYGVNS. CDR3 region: CASRGRDTAFF. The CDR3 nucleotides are TGTGCCAGCAGGGGGAGGGATACAGCTTTCTTT.

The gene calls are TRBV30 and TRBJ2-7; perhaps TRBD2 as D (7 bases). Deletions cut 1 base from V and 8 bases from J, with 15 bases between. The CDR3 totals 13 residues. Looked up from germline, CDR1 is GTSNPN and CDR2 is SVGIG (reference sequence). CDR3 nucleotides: TGTGCCTGGAGTGCCACCCCCGGGGGGCAGCAGTACTTC. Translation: CAWSATPGGQQYF.

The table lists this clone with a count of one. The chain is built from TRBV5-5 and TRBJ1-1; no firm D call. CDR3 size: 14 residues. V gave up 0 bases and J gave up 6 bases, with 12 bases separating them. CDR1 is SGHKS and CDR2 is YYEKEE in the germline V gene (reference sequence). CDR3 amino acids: CASSLGQVDAEAFF. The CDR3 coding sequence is TGTGCCAGCAGCTTGGGGCAGGTAGACGCTGAAGCTTTCTTT.